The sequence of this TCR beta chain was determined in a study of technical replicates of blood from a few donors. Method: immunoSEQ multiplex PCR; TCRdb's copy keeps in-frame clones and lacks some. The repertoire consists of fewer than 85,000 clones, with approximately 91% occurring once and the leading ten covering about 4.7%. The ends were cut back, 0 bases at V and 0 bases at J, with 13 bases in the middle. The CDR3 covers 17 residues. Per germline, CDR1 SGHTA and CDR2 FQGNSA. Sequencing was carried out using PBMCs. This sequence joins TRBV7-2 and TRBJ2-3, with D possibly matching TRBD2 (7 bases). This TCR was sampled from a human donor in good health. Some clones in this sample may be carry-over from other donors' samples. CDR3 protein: CASSLAPRGASTDTQYF. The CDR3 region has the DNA TGTGCCAGCAGCTTAGCCCCTCGGGGGGCTAGCACAGATACGCAGTATTTT.